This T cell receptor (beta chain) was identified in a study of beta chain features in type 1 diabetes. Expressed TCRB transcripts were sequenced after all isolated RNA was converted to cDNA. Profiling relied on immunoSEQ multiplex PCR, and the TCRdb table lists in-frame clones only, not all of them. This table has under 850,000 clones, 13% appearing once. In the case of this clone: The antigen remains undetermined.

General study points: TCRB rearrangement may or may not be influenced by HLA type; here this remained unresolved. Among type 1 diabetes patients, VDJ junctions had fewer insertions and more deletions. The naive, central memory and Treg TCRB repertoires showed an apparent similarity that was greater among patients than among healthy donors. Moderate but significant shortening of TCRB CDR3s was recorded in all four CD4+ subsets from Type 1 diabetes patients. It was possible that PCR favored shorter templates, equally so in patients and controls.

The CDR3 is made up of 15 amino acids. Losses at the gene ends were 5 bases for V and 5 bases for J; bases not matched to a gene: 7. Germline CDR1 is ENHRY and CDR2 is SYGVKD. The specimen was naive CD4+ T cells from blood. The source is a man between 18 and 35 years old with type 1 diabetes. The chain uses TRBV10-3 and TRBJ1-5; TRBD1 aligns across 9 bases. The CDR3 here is CAISNRGLSDQPQHF. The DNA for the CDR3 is TGTGCCATCAGTAACAGGGGGCTTAGTGATCAGCCCCAGCATTTT.